The clone carrying this T cell receptor (beta chain) was seen only a few times. One entry per CDR3 protein results from TCRdb running MiXCR on the RT-PCR reads. This sample yields fewer than 600,000 distinct CDR3 sequences, of which under 8.5% are seen a single time; around 13% belongs to the top ten. These data belong to a study of response to subunit inactivated influenza vaccine. Germline V gives CDR1 SGHRS, CDR2 YFSETQ. This CDR3 is 16 amino acids long. The J segment lost 8 bases and the V segment lost 2 bases, leaving 15 bases of the junction unmatched. The clonotype originates from a man aged 45-69 years who received an inactivated influenza vaccine. This chain connects TRBV5-1 to TRBJ1-2, with 7 bases fitting TRBD1. The sample consisted of PBMCs from blood, taken around 25 months after vaccination. The CDR3 region is CASSLDPGQTYWGYTF. The CDR3 nucleotides are TGCGCCAGCAGCTTAGACCCGGGACAGACCTACTGGGGCTACACCTTC.